A selection of T cell receptor beta chains follows, all from one sample in a study of blood T cell repertoires in COVID-19. The protocol was immunoSEQ multiplex PCR, while the TCRdb copy is restricted to in-frame clones and leaves out a portion. The data show approximately 90,000 clones, approximately 81% seen once. The sequencing sample was made of peripheral blood. The receptors derive from an elderly man with acute or convalescent COVID-19. Each CDR3 is given with its conserved first and last residue. D genes are given only for firm matches.

j_gene	v_gene	d_gene	CDR3aa
TRBJ2-3	TRBV11-3	TRBD1	CASSSGTGTVTQYF
TRBJ2-5	TRBV10-3	TRBD1	CAISRTGLQETQYF
TRBJ1-2	TRBV30	-	CAWTFGYNYGYTF
TRBJ2-1	TRBV11-2	-	CASSFRAPGKNEQFF
TRBJ1-5	TRBV19	-	CASSIAGGKDNQPQHF
TRBJ1-6	TRBV7-8	-	CASSFARTPYNSPLHF
TRBJ1-4	TRBV5-6	TRBD1	CASSLPGQGSEKLFF
TRBJ1-5	TRBV6-2/TRBV6-3	-	CASSLDGVGNQPQHF
TRBJ2-7	TRBV5-4	TRBD1	CASSRDRGEEQYF
TRBJ2-7	TRBV5-6	TRBD2	CASSLLAVGSYEQYF
TRBJ2-1	TRBV5-1	-	CASSPGLSSYNEQFF
TRBJ1-4	TRBV19	-	CASSDSGGENEKLFF
TRBJ2-3	TRBV15	TRBD2	CATSSLGLVGTDTQYF
TRBJ1-2	TRBV30	TRBD1	CAWDRGLSYGYTF
TRBJ2-5	TRBV7-2	TRBD2	CASSQNAGVETQYF
TRBJ1-3	TRBV9	-	CASSVAGVGNTIYF
TRBJ1-3	TRBV11-2	-	CASSPDNRSGNTIYF
TRBJ2-3	TRBV18	-	CASSSLSGSADTQYF
TRBJ2-5	TRBV19	-	CASSRMGQQETQYF
TRBJ1-1	TRBV5-6	-	CASTSAGNTEAFF
TRBJ1-2	TRBV28	TRBD1	CASSTQGASGYTF